This T cell receptor (beta chain) derives from a study of blood T cell repertoires in COVID-19. Germline assignment: CDR1 SQVTM and CDR2 ANQGSEA. With V trimmed by 5 bases and J by 4 bases, 3 bases remained unmatched. The CDR3 is 13 residues long. Method: immunoSEQ multiplex PCR; TCRdb's copy keeps in-frame clones and lacks some. The sample includes some 42,000 clones, 88% seen only once; the top ten take less than 3%. The genes are TRBV29-1 and TRBJ2-1; 9 nucleotides match TRBD2. This clonotype was sampled from a human donor in a cohort sampled during active COVID-19. The sequencing sample was made of peripheral blood. The CDR3 region has the DNA TGCAGCGTTCAAGCGGGGGGTTACAATGAGCAGTTCTTC. Translated: CSVQAGGYNEQFF.